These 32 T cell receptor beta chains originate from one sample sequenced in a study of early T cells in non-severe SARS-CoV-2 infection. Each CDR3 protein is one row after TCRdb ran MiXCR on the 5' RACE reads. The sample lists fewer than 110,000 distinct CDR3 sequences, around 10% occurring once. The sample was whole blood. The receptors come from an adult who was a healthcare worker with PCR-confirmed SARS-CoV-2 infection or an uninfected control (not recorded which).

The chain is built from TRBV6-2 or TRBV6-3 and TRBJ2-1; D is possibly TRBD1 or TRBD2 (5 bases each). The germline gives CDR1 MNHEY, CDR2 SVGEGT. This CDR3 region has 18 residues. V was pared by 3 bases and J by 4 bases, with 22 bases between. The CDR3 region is CASSYMRLGDDRYNEQFF. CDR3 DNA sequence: TGTGCCAGCAGTTATATGCGGTTGGGAGACGACAGATACAATGAGCAGTTCTTC.

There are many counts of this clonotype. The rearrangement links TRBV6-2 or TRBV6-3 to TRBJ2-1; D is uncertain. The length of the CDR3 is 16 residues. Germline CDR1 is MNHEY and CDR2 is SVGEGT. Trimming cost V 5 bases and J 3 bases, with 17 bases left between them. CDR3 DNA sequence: TGTGCCAGCAGTCCCTCTGTGCGGAGCTTCTACAATGAGCAGTTCTTC. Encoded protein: CASSPSVRSFYNEQFF.

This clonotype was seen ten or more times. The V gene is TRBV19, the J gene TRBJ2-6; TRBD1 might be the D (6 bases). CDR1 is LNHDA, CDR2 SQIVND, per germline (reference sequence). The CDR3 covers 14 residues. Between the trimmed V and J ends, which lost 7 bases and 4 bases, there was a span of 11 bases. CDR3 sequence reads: CASTTGLGANVLTF. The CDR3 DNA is TGTGCCAGTACCACAGGGTTGGGGGCCAACGTCCTGACTTTC.

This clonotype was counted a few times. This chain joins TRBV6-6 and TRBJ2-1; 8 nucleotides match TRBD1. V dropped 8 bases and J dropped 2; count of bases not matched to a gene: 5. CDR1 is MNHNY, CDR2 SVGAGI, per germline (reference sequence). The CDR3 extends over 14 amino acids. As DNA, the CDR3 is TGTGCCAGCTGGTCAGGGGGCGCCTACAATGAGCAGTTCTTC. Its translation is CASWSGGAYNEQFF.

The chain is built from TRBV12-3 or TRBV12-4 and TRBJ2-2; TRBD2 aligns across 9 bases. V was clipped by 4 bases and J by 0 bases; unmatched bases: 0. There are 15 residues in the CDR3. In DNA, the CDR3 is TGTGCCAGCAGTTCTAGCGGGGCGAACACCGGGGAGCTGTTTTTT. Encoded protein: CASSSSGANTGELFF.

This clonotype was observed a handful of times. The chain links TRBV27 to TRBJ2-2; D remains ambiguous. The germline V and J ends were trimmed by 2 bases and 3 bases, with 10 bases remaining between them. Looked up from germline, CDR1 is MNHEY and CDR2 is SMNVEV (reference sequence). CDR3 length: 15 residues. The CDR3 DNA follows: TGTGCCAGCAGTTTAACGCCCTCTGACACCGGGGAGCTGTTTTTT. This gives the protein CASSLTPSDTGELFF.

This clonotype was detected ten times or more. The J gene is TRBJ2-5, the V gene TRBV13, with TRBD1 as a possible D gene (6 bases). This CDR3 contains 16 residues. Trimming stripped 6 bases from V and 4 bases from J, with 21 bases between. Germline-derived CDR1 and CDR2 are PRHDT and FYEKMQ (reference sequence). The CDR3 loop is CASSPPYTQGRETQYF. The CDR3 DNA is TGTGCCAGCAGTCCCCCCTATACCCAGGGGAGAGAGACCCAGTACTTC.

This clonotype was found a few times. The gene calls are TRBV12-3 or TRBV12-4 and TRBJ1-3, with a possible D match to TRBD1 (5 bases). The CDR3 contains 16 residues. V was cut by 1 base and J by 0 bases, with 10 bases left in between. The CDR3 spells CASSLGGRTSGNTIYF. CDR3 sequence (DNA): TGTGCCAGCAGTTTAGGGGGCAGAACCTCTGGAAACACCATATATTTT.

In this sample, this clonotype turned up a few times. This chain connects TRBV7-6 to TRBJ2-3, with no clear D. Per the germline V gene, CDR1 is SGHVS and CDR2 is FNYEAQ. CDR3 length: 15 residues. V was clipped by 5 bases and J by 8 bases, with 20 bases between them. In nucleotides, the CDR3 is TGTGCCAGCAGCCTTAATCCCCTTGCTTCTCCTACGCAGTATTTT. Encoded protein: CASSLNPLASPTQYF.

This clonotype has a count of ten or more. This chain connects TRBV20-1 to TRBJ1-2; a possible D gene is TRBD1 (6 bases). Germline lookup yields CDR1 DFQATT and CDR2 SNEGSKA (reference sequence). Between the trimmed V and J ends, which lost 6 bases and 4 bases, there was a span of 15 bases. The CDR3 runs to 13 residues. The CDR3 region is CSASPGGFYGYTF. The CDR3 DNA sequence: TGCAGTGCCTCACCGGGGGGCTTCTATGGCTACACCTTC.

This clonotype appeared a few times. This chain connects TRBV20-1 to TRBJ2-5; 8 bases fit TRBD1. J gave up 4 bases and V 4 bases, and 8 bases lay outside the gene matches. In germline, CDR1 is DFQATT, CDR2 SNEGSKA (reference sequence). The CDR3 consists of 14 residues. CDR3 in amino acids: CSATETGDLETQYF. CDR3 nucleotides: TGCAGTGCTACAGAGACAGGGGATTTAGAGACCCAGTACTTC.

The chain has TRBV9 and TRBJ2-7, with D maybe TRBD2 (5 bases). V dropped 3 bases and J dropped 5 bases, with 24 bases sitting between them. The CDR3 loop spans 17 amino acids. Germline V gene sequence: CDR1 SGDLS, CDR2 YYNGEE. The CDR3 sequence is CASSAYNLRGNLDEQYF. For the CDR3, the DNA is TGTGCCAGCAGCGCCTATAATCTCCGGGGAAACCTGGACGAGCAGTACTTC.

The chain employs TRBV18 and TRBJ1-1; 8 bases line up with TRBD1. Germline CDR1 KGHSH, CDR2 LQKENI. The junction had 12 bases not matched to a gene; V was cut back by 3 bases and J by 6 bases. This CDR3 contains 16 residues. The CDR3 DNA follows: TGTGCCAGCTCACCCACAACGCCAGGGGGCGGCCCTGAAGCTTTCTTT. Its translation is CASSPTTPGGGPEAFF.

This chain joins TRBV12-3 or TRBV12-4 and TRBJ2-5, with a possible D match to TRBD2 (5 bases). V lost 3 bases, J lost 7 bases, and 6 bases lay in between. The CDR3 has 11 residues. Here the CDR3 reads CASSLSGTQYF. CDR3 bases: TGTGCCAGCAGTTTGAGCGGGACCCAGTACTTC.

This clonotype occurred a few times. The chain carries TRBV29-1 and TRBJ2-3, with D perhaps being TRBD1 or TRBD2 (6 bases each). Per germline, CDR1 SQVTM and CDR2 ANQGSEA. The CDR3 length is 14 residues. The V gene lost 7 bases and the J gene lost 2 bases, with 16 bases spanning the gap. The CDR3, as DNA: TGCAGCGCCGTGAGGCGGGACACCACAGATACGCAGTATTTT. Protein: CSAVRRDTTDTQYF.

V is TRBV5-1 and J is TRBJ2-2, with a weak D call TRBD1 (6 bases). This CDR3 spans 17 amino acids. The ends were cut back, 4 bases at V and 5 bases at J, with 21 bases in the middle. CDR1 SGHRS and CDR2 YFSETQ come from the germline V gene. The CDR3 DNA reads TGCGCCAGCAGCCCCAGGGGCCCACAGCTCGGAACCGGGGAGCTGTTTTTT. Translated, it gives CASSPRGPQLGTGELFF.

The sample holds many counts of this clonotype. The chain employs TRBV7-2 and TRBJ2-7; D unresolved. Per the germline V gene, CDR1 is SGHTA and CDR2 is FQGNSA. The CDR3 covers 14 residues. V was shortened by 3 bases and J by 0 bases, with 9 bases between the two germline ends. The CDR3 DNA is TGTGCCAGCAGCTTGGCCTGGAGCTCCTACGAGCAGTACTTC. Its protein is CASSLAWSSYEQYF. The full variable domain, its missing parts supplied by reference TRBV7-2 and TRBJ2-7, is GAGVSQSPSNKVTEKGKDVELRCDPISGHTALYWYRQSLGQGLEFLIYFQGNSAPDKSGLPSDRFSAERTGGSVSTLTIQRTQQEDSAVYLCASSLAWSSYEQYFGPGTRLTVT.

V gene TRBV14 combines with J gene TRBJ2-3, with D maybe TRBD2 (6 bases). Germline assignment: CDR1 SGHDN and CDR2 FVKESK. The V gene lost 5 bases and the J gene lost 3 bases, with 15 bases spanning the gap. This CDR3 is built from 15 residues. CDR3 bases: TGTGCCAGCAGCGGAAGGCGGGGAGTAACAGATACGCAGTATTTT. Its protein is CASSGRRGVTDTQYF.

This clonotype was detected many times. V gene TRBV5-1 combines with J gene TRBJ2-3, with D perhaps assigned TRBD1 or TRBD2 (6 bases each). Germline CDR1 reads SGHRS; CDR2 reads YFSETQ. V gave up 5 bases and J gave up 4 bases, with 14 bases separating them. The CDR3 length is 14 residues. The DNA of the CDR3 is TGCGCCAGCAGGGACGGGGGCCAGCCAGATACGCAGTATTTT. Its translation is CASRDGGQPDTQYF. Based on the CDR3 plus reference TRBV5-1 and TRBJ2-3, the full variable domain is KAGVTQTPRYLIKTRGQQVTLSCSPISGHRSVSWYQQTPGQGLQFLFEYFSETQRNKGNFPGRFSGRQFSNSRSEMNVSTLELGDSALYLCASRDGGQPDTQYFGPGTRLTVL.

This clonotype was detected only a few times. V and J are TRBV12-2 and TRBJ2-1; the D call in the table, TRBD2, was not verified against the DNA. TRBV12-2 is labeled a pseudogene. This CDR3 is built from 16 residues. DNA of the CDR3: TGTGCAAGTCGCTTAGCTCCGGGAGGATCCTACAATGAGCAGTTCTTC. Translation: CASRLAPGGSYNEQFF.

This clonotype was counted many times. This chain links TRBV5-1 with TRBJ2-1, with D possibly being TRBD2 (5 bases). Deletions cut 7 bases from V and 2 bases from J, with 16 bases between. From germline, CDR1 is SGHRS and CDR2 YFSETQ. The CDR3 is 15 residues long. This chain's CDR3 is CASSGLVGAYNEQFF. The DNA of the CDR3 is TGCGCCAGCTCGGGGTTGGTGGGAGCCTACAATGAGCAGTTCTTC.

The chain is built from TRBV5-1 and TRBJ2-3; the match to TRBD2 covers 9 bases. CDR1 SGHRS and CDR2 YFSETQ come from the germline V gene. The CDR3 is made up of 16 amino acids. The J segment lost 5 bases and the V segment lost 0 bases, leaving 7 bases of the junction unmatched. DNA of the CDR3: TGCGCCAGCAGCTTGGAAGGCGGGAGGGCCATAGATACGCAGTATTTT. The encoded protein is CASSLEGGRAIDTQYF.

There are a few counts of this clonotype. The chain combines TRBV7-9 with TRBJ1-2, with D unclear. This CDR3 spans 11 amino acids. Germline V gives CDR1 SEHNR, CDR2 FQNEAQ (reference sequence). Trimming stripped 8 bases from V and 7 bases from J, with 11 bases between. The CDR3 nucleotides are TGTGCCAGCCGCTATTTGAGTGGCTACACCTTC. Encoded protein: CASRYLSGYTF.

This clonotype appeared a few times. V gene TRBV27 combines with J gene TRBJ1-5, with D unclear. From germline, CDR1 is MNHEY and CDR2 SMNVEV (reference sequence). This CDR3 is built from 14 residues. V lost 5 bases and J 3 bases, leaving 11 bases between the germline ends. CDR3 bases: TGTGCCAGCAGTCCCAAGCCCCACAATCAGCCCCAGCATTTT. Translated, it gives CASSPKPHNQPQHF.

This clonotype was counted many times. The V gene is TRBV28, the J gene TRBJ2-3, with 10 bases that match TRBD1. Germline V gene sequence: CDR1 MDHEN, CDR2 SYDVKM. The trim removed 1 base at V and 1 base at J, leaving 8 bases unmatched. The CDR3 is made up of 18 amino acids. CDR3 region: CASSLYPGTGVGTDTQYF. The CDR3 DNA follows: TGTGCCAGCAGTTTATATCCCGGGACAGGGGTGGGCACAGATACGCAGTATTTT.

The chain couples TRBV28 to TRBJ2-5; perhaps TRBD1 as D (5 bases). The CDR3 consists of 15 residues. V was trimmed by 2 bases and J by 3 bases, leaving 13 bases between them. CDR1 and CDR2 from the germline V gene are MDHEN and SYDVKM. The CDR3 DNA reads TGTGCCAGCAGTTTACCCTCGACAGTAGAAGAGACCCAGTACTTC. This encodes CASSLPSTVEETQYF.

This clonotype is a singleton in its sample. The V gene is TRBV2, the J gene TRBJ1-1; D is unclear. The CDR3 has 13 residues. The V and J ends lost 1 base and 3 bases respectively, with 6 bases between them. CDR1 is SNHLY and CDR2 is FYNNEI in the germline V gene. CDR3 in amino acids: CASSEEVDTEAFF. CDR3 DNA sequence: TGTGCCAGCAGTGAAGAGGTTGACACTGAAGCTTTCTTT.

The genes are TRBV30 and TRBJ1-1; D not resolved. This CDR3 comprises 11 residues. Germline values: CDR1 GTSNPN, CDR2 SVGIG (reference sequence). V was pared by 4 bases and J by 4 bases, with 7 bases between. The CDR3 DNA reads TGTGCCTGGACGGCCCTCACTGAAGCTTTCTTT. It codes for CAWTALTEAFF. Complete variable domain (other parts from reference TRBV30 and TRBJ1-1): SQTIHQWPATLVQPVGSPLSLECTVEGTSNPNLYWYRQAAGRGLQLLFYSVGIGQISSEVPQNLSASRPQDRQFILSSKKLLLSDSGFYLCAWTALTEAFFGQGTRLTVV.

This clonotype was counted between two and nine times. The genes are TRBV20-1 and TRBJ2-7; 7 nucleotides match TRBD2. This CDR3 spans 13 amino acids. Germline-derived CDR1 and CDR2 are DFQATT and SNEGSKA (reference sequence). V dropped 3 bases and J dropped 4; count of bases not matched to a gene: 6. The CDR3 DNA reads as TGCAGTGCTAGTAAAAGCGGGATTTACGAGCAGTACTTC. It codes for CSASKSGIYEQYF.

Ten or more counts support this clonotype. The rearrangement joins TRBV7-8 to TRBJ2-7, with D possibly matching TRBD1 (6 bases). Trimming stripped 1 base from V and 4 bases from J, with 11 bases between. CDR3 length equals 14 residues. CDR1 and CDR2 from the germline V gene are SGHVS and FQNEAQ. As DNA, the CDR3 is TGTGCCAGCAGCTTAGAGGACAGACCTTACGAGCAGTACTTC. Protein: CASSLEDRPYEQYF. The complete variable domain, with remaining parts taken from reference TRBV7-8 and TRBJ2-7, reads GAGVSQSPRYKVAKRGQDVALRCDPISGHVSLFWYQQALGQGPEFLTYFQNEAQLDKSGLPSDRFFAERPEGSVSTLKIQRTQQEDSAVYLCASSLEDRPYEQYFGPGTRLTVT.

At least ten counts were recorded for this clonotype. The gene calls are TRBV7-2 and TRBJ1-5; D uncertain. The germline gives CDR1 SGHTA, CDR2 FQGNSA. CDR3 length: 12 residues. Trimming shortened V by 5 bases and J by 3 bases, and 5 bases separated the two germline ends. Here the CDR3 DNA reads TGTGCCAGCAGCCCGTACAATCAGCCCCAGCATTTT. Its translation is CASSPYNQPQHF.

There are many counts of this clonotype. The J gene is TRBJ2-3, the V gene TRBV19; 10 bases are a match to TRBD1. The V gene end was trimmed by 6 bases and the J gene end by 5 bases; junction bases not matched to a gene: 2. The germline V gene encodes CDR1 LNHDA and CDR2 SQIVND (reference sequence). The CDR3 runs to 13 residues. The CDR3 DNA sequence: TGTGCCAGTAGCGACAGGGGGCGAGATACGCAGTATTTT. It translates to CASSDRGRDTQYF.